These 9 T cell receptor beta chains were sequenced from one sample in a study of T cell repertoires in ileal Crohn's disease (dated by TCRdb to the late 2010s). To prepare the library, the immunoSEQ multiplex PCR assay was applied. The immuneACCESS repertoire file appears here via TCRdb, limited to in-frame rearrangements. These files lack a portion of the clones; in checked studies, under half of the deficit traces to unresolved V genes, and the cause of the others is not known. The sample table lists just over 7,000 clones, 80% to 95% of them with a count of one. Clones ranked in the top ten supply around 1.5% of the sample. Sequenced: ileal tissue. The receptors stem from an adult with Crohn's disease.

The chain has TRBV9 and TRBJ2-3, with 8 nucleotides matching TRBD2. CDR1 and CDR2 from the germline V gene are SGDLS and YYNGEE. This CDR3 region has 14 residues. Trimming took 4 bases from V and 6 from J; bases not matched to a gene: 7. CDR3 sequence: CASSPRPGGDTQYF. The DNA of the CDR3 is TGTGCCAGCAGCCCACGGCCGGGGGGGGATACGCAGTATTTT.

The chain couples TRBV6-5 to TRBJ2-7, with 9 positions matching TRBD2. Germline V CDR1 and CDR2: MNHEY, SVGAGI. The CDR3 consists of 15 residues. V was clipped by 0 bases and J by 4 bases; unmatched bases: 4. As DNA, the CDR3 is TGTGCCAGCAGTTACTCATCAGCGGGAGGATACGAGCAGTACTTC. Translated: CASSYSSAGGYEQYF.

This clone occurred once. V and J are TRBV27 and TRBJ1-2, with D maybe TRBD1 (6 bases). CDR3 length: 16 amino acids. Germline values: CDR1 MNHEY, CDR2 SMNVEV (reference sequence). Trimming took off 5 bases at V and 2 bases at J, with 18 bases between the two ends. In DNA, the CDR3 is TGTGCCAGCAGTCCTATGAAGGGGGATCGGAACTATGGCTACACCTTC. Its translation is CASSPMKGDRNYGYTF.

The gene calls are TRBV7-3 and TRBJ1-2; 7 nucleotides line up with TRBD1. V shed 5 bases, J shed 7 bases, and the junction held 13 bases outside the gene matches. Per the germline V gene, CDR1 is SGHTA and CDR2 is FQGTGA. This CDR3 spans 15 amino acids. CDR3 DNA: TGTGCCAGCAGCCCCTATCCCGGGACAGTGGGTGGCTACACCTTC. This translates into CASSPYPGTVGGYTF.

The rearrangement joins TRBV21-1 to TRBJ1-5. TRBV21-1 is designated a pseudogene. This CDR3 is built from 15 residues. CDR3 sequence (DNA): TGTGCCAGCAGCTTAAGGGAGGGTCAGGCTCAGCCCCAGCATTTT. Translation gives CASSLREGQAQPQHF.

Only one count was recorded for this clone. The rearrangement links TRBV19 to TRBJ1-2, with 9 bases fitting TRBD1. This CDR3 contains 16 residues. Germline CDR1 and CDR2: LNHDA and SQIVND (reference sequence). J lost 5 bases, V lost 4 bases, and 11 bases had no gene match. The CDR3: CASSRRRDRVEYGYTF. The CDR3 DNA sequence: TGTGCCAGTAGTAGACGCCGGGACAGGGTAGAGTATGGCTACACCTTC.

The chain links TRBV5-6 to TRBJ2-1; D might be TRBD2 (7 bases). Trimming pared 3 bases from V and 8 bases from J, leaving 12 bases between. The CDR3 contains 13 residues. CDR1 and CDR2 (germline): SGHDT, YYEEEE. The CDR3 DNA reads as TGTGCCAGCAGCTGGGGGGGGGCGGATGAGCAGTTCTTC. This translates into CASSWGGADEQFF.

This chain uses TRBV4-2 with TRBJ2-3; possibly TRBD2 for D (6 bases). V was cut by 2 bases and J by 5 bases, with 20 bases left in between. From germline, CDR1 is LGHNA and CDR2 YNFKEQ. There are 17 residues in the CDR3. Written as DNA, the CDR3 is TGTGCCAGCAGCCAAAGAGGGGAAAGTAGCGGAGTAGATACGCAGTATTTT. Translation: CASSQRGESSGVDTQYF.

This chain links TRBV10-3 with TRBJ2-5; a weak D match, TRBD2 (6 bases). The CDR3 has 14 amino acids. The germline V gene encodes CDR1 ENHRY and CDR2 SYGVKD. Trimming pared 6 bases from V and 3 bases from J, leaving 14 bases between. In DNA, the CDR3 is TGTGCCATCAGAGGGACTTTGTTTGAAGAGACCCAGTACTTC. This translates into CAIRGTLFEETQYF.